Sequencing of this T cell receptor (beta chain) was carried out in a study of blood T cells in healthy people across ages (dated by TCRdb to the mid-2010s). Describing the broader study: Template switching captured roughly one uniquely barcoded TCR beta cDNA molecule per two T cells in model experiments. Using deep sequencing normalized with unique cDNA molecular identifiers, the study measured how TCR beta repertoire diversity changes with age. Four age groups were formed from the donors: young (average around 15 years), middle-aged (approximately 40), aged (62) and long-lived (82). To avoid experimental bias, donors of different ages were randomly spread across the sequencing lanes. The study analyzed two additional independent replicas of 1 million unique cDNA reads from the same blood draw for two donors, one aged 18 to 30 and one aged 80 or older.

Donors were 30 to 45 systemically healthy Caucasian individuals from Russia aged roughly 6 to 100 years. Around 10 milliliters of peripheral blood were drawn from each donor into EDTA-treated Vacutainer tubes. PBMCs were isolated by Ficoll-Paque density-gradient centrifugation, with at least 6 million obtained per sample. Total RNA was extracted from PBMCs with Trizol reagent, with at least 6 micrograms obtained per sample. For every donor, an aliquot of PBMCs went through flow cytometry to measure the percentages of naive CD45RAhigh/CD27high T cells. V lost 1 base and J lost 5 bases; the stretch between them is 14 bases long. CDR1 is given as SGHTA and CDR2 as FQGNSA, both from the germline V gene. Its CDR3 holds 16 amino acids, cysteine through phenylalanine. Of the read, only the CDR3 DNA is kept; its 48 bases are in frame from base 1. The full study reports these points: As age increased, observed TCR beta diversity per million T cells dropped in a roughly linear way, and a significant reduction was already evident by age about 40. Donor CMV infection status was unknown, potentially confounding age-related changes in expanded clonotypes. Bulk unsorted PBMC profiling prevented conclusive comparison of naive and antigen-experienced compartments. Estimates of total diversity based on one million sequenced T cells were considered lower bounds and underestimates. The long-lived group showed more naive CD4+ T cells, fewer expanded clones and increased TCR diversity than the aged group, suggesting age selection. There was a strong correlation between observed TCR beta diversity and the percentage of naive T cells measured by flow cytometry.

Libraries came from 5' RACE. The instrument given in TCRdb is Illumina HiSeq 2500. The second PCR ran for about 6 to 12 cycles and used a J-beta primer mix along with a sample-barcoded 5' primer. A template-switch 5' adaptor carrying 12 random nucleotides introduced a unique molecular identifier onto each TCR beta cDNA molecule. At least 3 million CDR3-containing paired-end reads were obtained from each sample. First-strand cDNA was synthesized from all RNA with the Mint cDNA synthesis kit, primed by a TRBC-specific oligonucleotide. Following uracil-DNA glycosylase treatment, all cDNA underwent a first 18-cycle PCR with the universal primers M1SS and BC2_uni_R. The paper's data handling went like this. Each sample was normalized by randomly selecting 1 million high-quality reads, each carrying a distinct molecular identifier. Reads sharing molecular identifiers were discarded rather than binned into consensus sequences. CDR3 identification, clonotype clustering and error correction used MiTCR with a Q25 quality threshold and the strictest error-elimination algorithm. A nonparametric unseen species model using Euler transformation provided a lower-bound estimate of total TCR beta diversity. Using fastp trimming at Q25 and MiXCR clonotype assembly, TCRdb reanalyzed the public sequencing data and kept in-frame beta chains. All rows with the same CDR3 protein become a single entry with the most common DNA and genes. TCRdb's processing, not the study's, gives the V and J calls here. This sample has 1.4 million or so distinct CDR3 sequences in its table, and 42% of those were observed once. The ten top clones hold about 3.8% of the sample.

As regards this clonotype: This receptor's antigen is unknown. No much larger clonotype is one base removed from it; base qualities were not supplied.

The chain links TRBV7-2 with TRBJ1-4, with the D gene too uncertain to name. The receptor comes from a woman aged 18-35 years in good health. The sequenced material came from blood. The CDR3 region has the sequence CASSLGAGALNEKLFF. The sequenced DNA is TGTGCCAGCAGCTTAGGTGCAGGCGCACTCAATGAAAAACTGTTTTTT. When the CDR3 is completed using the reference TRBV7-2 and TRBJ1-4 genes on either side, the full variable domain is GAGVSQSPSNKVTEKGKDVELRCDPISGHTALYWYRQSLGQGLEFLIYFQGNSAPDKSGLPSDRFSAERTGGSVSTLTIQRTQQEDSAVYLCASSLGAGALNEKLFFGSGTQLSVL.